Below, one TCR beta chain is given with its context. Antigen specificity is unknown. This record belongs to a study of monozygotic twins with inflammatory bowel disease. Findings of the study overall: Repertoire similarity was not found to differ between concordant and discordant twins, possibly from limited power. Lower TCRbeta diversity (inverse Simpson) was seen in IBD patients than in healthy co-twins. Twins with IBD had fewer clonotypes in common with others than healthy twins, particularly during disease activity.

Germline assignment: CDR1 MNHEY and CDR2 SMNVEV (reference sequence). This CDR3 comprises 14 residues. TCRdb reworked the 5' RACE reads into one entry per CDR3 protein, no DNA. The sample table includes about 160,000 distinct CDR3 sequences. The gene calls are TRBV27 and TRBJ2-6. The sequenced sample was blood. This sequence was found in a human donor with ulcerative colitis or Crohn's disease, or a healthy co-twin of an affected twin (not recorded which). CDR3: CASSLIAGANVLTF.